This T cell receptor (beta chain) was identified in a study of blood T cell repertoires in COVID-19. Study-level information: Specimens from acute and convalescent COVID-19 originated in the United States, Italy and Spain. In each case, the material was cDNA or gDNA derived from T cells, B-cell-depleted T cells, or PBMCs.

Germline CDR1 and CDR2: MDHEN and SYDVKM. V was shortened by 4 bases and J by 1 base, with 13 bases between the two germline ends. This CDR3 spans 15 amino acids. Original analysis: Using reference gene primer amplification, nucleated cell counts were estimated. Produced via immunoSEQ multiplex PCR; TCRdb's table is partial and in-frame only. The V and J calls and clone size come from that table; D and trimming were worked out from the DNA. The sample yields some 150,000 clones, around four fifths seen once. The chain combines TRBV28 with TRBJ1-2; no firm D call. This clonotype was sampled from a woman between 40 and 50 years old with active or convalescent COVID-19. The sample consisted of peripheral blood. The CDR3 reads CASSSSGRVNYGYTF. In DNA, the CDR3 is TGTGCCAGCAGTTCCTCGGGTAGAGTTAACTATGGCTACACCTTC.